The clone carrying this T cell receptor beta chain has a handful of counts. What it recognizes is unknown. Extracted from the samples, RNA was reverse transcribed into cDNA to serve as the sequencing template. Assay: immunoSEQ multiplex PCR; the TCRdb copy retains only in-frame clones and omits some. The table has about 200,000 clones, more than 30% seen once. This sample stems from a study of CD8+ T cells in alopecia areata. Study overall: Treated patients were given oral tofacitinib, which was dosed at 5 to 10 mg twice daily. Study-wide results and caveats: The study found that many expanded lesional clones persisted in scalp and blood during tofacitinib.

Trimming removed 1 base from V and 5 bases from J; junction bases left unmatched: 1. Germline values: CDR1 SQVTM, CDR2 ANQGSEA. The CDR3 covers 13 residues. As to treatment: oral pan-JAK inhibitor, 5-10 mg twice daily. As part of sample collection, lesional scalp punch biopsies and peripheral blood were taken from alopecia areata patients. The V gene is TRBV29-1, the J gene TRBJ2-3, with TRBD1 matching 9 bases. This TCR was sampled from a human donor with alopecia areata. This specimen was CD4+ T cells sorted from blood, taken around week 31, from a patient treated with tofacitinib. The DNA of the CDR3 is TGCAGCGTTGAAGGACAGGGGGTAGATACGCAGTATTTT. It encodes CSVEGQGVDTQYF.